Below are 5 T cell receptor beta chains sequenced from a single sample in a study of blood T cell repertoires in COVID-19. The table came from immunoSEQ multiplex PCR; TCRdb's copy has only in-frame clones and leaves some out. The data contain about 270,000 clones, 85% to 95% of them singletons. The specimen sequenced was PBMCs or T cells enriched from blood (not recorded which). All receptors come from a man aged 40-49 years who had been exposed to COVID-19.

The chain joins TRBV6-5 to TRBJ1-5, with D perhaps matching TRBD1 (5 bases). V shed 6 bases and J shed 6 bases, with 15 bases lying between them. Germline CDR1 and CDR2: MNHEY and SVGAGI. This CDR3 is built from 14 residues. Here the CDR3 reads CASRLGAGGQPQHF. CDR3 nucleotides: TGTGCCAGCAGACTAGGGGCCGGGGGTCAGCCCCAGCATTTT.

The chain has TRBV20-1 and TRBJ1-3; D call uncertain. Germline CDR1 and CDR2: DFQATT and SNEGSKA (reference sequence). V dropped 3 bases and J dropped 0 bases, with 6 bases sitting between them. CDR3 length: 13 amino acids. The CDR3 loop is CSASHSSGNTIYF. The CDR3 coding sequence is TGCAGTGCTAGTCACAGCTCTGGAAACACCATATATTTT.

The V call is TRBV11-2, the J call TRBJ1-1; D may be TRBD1 (5 bases). CDR3 length equals 19 residues. V lost 1 base and J lost 0, with 21 bases in between. CDR1 is SGHAT and CDR2 is FQNNGV in the germline V gene. The DNA for the CDR3 is TGTGCCAGCAGCTTAGTATCAGGGTACCAATTCTCCATGAACACTGAAGCTTTCTTT. It translates to CASSLVSGYQFSMNTEAFF.

The count of this clone is one. This rearrangement joins TRBV3-1 (or the pseudogene TRBV3-2) to TRBJ1-5; D uncertain. Germline V CDR1 and CDR2: LGHDT, YNNKEL (reference sequence). The CDR3 runs 12 residues. The V end was cut by 6 bases, the J end by 3 bases, with 6 bases between. The CDR3 sequence: CASSFNNQPQHF. The CDR3 DNA reads TGTGCCAGCAGTTTTAACAATCAGCCCCAGCATTTT.

The V gene is TRBV15, the J gene TRBJ1-2; D ambiguous. There are 14 residues in the CDR3. V was cut by 2 bases and J by 6 bases, with 13 bases left in between. CDR1 is LNHNV and CDR2 is YYDKDF in the germline V gene (reference sequence). CDR3 sequence: CATSRSQFADGYTF. The CDR3 DNA is TGTGCCACCAGCAGATCCCAGTTCGCGGATGGCTACACCTTC.